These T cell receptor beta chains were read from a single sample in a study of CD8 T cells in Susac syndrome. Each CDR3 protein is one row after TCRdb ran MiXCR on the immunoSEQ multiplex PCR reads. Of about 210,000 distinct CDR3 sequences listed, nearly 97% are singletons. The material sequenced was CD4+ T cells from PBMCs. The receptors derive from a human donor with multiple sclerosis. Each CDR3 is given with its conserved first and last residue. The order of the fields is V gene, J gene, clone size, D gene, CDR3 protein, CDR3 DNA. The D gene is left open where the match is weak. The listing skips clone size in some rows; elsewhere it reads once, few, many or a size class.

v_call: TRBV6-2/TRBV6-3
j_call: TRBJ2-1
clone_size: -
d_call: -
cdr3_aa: CASSYGGSSYNEQFF
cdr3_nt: TGTGCCAGCAGTTACGGGGGGAGCTCCTACAATGAGCAGTTCTTC

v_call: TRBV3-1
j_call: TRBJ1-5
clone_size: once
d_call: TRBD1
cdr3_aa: CASSQKGASCQPQHF
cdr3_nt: TGTGCCAGCAGCCAAAAGGGGGCGTCGTGTCAGCCCCAGCATTTT

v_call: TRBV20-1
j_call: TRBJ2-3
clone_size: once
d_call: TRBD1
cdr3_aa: CSATPGQGANTQYF
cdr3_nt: TGCAGTGCTACTCCGGGACAGGGGGCAAATACGCAGTATTTT

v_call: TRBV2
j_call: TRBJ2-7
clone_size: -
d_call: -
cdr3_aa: CASHINYEQYF
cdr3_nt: TGTGCCAGCCATATCAACTACGAGCAGTACTTC

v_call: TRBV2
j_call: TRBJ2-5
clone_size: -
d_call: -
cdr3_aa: CASSEARAWETQYF
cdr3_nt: TGTGCCAGCAGTGAAGCAAGGGCGTGGGAGACCCAGTACTTC

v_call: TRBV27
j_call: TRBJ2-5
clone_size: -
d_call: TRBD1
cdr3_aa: CASSITGTGAETQYF
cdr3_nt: TGTGCCAGCAGTATAACCGGGACAGGGGCGGAGACCCAGTACTTC

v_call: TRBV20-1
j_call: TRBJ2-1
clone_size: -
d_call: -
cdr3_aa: CSGGQRATSSYNEQFF
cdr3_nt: TGCAGTGGGGGCCAGCGGGCGACGAGCTCCTACAATGAGCAGTTCTTC

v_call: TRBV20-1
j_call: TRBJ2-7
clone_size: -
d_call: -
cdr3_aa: CSAATRAYEQYF
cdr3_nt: TGCAGTGCTGCTACTAGGGCCTACGAGCAGTACTTC

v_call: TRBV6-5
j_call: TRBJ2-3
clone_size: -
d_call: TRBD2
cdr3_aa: CASTRTSQRGDTQYF
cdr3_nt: TGTGCCAGCACTCGGACTAGCCAGAGGGGAGATACGCAGTATTTT

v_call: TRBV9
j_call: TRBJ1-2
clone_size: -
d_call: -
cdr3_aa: CASSVDTNYGYTF
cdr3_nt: TGTGCCAGCAGCGTAGATACTAACTATGGCTACACCTTC

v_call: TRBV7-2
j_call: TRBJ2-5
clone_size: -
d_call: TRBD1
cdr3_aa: CASSSSDREETQYF
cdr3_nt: TGTGCCAGCAGCTCCTCGGACAGGGAGGAGACCCAGTACTTC

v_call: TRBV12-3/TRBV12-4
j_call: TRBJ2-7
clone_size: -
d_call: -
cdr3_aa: CASTSGTSYEQYF
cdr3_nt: TGTGCCAGCACTTCAGGGACATCCTACGAGCAGTACTTC

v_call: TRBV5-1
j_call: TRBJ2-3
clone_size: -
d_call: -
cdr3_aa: CASSFEAPTDTQYF
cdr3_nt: TGCGCCAGCAGCTTCGAGGCCCCCACAGATACGCAGTATTTT

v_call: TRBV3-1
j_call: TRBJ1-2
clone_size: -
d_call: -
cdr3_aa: CASSQARVGYTF
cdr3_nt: TGTGCCAGCAGCCAAGCCAGGGTCGGCTACACCTTC

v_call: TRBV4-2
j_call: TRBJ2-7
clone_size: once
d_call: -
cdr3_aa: CASSQDIAGAGEQYF
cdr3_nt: TGTGCCAGCAGCCAAGATATCGCCGGGGCTGGCGAGCAGTACTTC

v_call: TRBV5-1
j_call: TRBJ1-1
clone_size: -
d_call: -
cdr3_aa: CASSWGPPTEAFF
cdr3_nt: TGCGCCAGCAGCTGGGGACCTCCCACTGAAGCTTTCTTT

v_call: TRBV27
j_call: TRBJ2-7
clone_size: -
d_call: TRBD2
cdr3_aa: CASSPSGSSYEQYF
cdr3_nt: TGTGCCAGCTCTCCTAGCGGGAGTTCCTACGAGCAGTACTTC

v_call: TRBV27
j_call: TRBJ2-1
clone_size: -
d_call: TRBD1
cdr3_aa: CASRWGTGWYEQFF
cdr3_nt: TGTGCCAGCCGTTGGGGGACAGGGTGGTATGAGCAGTTCTTC

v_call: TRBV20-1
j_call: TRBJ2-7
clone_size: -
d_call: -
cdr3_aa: CSARDYSHVGYEQYF
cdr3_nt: TGCAGTGCTAGAGATTATAGCCACGTCGGGTACGAGCAGTACTTC

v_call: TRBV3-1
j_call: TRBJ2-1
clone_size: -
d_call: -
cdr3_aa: CASSQDPGIASYNEQFF
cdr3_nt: TGTGCCAGCAGCCAAGATCCAGGGATAGCCTCCTACAATGAGCAGTTCTTC

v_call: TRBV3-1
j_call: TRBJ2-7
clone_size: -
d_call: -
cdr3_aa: CASAAVSSYEQYF
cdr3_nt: TGTGCCAGTGCAGCGGTTAGCTCCTACGAGCAGTACTTC

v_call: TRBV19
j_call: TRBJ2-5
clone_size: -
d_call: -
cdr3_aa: CASSARTRYQYF
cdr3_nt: TGTGCCAGTAGTGCCAGGACGCGCTACCAGTACTTC

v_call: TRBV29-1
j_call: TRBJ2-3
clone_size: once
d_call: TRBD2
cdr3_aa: CSVGTSGARDTQYF
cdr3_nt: TGCAGCGTCGGGACTAGCGGGGCTAGAGATACGCAGTATTTT

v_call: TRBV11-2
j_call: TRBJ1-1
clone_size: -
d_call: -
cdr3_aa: CASSLDPGPNTEAFF
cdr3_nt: TGTGCCAGCAGCTTAGATCCGGGGCCGAACACTGAAGCTTTCTTT

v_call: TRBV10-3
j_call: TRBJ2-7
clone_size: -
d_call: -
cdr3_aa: CAISAQGTGSYEQYF
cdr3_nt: TGTGCCATCAGTGCCCAAGGGACGGGATCCTACGAGCAGTACTTC

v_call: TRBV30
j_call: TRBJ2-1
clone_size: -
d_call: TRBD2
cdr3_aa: CAWSGPGLAGSYSYNEQFF
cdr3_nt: TGTGCCTGGAGTGGGCCGGGACTAGCGGGATCCTACTCCTACAATGAGCAGTTCTTC

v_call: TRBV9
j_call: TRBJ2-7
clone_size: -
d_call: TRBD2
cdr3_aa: CASSVSGRADEQYF
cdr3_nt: TGTGCCAGCAGCGTGAGCGGGAGGGCCGACGAGCAGTACTTC

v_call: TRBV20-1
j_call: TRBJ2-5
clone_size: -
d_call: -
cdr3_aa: CSAAQGRGQETQYF
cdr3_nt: TGCAGTGCAGCGCAAGGAAGAGGTCAAGAGACCCAGTACTTC

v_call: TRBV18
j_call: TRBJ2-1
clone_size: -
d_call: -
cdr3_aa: CASSPPRRGNNEQFF
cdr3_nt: TGTGCCAGCTCACCGCCCCGTAGGGGGAACAATGAGCAGTTCTTC

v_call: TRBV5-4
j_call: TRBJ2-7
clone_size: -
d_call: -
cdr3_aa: CASSQKSRTALYEQYF
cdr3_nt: TGTGCCAGCAGCCAAAAATCTCGGACAGCCCTCTACGAGCAGTACTTC

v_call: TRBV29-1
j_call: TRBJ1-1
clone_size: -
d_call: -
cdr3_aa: CSVEVHMNTEAFF
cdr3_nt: TGCAGCGTTGAAGTCCACATGAACACTGAAGCTTTCTTT

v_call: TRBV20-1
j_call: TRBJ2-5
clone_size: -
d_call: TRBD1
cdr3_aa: CSASDRVGETQYF
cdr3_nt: TGCAGTGCTTCGGACAGGGTGGGCGAGACCCAGTACTTC

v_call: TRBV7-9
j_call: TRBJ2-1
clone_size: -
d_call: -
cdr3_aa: CASSSSGGLRDEQFF
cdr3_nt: TGTGCCAGCAGCTCCTCTGGGGGGCTTCGGGATGAGCAGTTCTTC

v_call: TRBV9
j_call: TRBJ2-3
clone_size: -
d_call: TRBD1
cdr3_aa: CASSVVTGGTDTQYF
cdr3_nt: TGTGCCAGCAGCGTTGTTACAGGGGGCACAGATACGCAGTATTTT

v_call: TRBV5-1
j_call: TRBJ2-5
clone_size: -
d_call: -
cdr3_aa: CASSLAGQRGETQYF
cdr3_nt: TGCGCCAGCAGCTTGGCAGGCCAACGGGGAGAGACCCAGTACTTC

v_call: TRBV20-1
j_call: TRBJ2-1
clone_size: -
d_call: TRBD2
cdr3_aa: CSARGGSGTVYNEQFF
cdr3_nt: TGCAGTGCCCGTGGAGGGAGCGGGACGGTATACAATGAGCAGTTCTTC

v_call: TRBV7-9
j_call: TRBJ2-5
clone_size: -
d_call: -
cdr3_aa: CASSLLVQETQYF
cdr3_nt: TGTGCCAGCAGTCTACTAGTCCAAGAGACCCAGTACTTC

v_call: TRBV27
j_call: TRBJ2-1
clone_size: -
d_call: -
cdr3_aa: CASNGYPSYNEQFF
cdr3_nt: TGTGCCAGCAACGGCTACCCCTCCTACAATGAGCAGTTCTTC

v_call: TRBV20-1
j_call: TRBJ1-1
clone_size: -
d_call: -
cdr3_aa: CSALNTEAFF
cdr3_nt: TGCAGTGCTCTCAACACTGAAGCTTTCTTT

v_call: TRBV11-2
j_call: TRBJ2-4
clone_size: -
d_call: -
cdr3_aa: CASSQESSGNIQYF
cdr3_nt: TGTGCCAGCAGCCAAGAGTCATCAGGCAACATTCAGTACTTC

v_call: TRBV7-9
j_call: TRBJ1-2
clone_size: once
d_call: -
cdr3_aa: CASSQWRTANYGYTF
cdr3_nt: TGTGCCAGCAGCCAGTGGCGGACAGCCAACTATGGCTACACCTTC

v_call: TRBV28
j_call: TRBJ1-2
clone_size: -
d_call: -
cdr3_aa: CASSTASYGYTF
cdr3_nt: TGTGCCAGCAGCACAGCCTCCTATGGCTACACCTTC

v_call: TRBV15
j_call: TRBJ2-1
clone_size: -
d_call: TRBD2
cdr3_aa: CATSRPAGDEQFF
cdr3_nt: TGTGCCACCAGCAGACCTGCGGGGGATGAGCAGTTCTTC

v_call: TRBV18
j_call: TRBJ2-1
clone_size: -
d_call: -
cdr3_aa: CASSPEGRSSYNEQFF
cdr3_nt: TGTGCCAGCTCACCGGAAGGGCGGTCCTCCTACAATGAGCAGTTCTTC

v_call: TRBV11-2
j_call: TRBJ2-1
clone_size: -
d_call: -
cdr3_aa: CASSHARIVNNEQFF
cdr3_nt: TGTGCCAGCAGCCATGCACGGATAGTAAACAATGAGCAGTTCTTC

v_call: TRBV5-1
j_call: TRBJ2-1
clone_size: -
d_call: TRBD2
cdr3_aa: CASSPGTGTNNEQFF
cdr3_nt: TGCGCCAGCAGCCCAGGGACCGGGACTAACAATGAGCAGTTCTTC

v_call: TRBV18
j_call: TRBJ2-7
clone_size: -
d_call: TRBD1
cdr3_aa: CASTQDRGYEQYF
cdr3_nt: TGTGCCAGCACCCAGGACAGGGGCTACGAGCAGTACTTC

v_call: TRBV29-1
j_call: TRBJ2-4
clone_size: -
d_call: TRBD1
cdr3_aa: CSVDGTGKNIQYF
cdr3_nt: TGCAGCGTTGACGGGACAGGGAAAAACATTCAGTACTTC

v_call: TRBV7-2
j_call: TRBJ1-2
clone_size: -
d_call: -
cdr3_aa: CASSLETANYGYTF
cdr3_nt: TGTGCCAGCAGCTTAGAGACAGCAAACTATGGCTACACCTTC

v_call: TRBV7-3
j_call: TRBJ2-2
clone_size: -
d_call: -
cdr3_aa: CASSLAPGAGGELFF
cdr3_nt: TGTGCCAGCAGCTTAGCTCCCGGGGCCGGCGGGGAGCTGTTTTTT

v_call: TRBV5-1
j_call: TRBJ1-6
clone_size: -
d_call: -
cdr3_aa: CASSLGSLYNSPLHF
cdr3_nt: TGCGCCAGCAGCTTGGGGAGTCTCTATAATTCACCCCTCCACTTT

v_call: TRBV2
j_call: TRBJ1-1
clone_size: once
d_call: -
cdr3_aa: CASRPRVGGAEAFF
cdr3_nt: TGTGCCAGCAGACCCAGGGTGGGAGGCGCTGAAGCTTTCTTT

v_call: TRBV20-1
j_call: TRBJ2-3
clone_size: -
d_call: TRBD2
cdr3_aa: CSASLGGSYTQYF
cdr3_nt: TGCAGTGCTAGTTTGGGGGGGAGTTATACGCAGTATTTT

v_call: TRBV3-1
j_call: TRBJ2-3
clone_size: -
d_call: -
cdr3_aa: CASSQASGTQYF
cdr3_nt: TGTGCCAGCAGCCAAGCGTCAGGGACGCAGTATTTT